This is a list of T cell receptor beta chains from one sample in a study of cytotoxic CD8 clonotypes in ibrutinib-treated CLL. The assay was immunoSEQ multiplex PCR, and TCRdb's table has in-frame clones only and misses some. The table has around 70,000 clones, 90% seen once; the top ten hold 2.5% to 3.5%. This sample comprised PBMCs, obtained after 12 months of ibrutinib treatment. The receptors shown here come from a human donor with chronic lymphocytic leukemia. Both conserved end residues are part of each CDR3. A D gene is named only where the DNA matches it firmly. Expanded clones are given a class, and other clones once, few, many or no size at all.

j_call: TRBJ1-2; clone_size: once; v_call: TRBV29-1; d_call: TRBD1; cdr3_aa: CSAGTGVRYGYTF; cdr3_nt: TGCAGCGCCGGGACAGGGGTTAGGTATGGCTACACCTTC
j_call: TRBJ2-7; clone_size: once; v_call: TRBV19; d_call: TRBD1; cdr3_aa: CASSTDREYEQYF; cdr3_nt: TGTGCCAGTAGTACCGACAGGGAGTACGAGCAGTACTTC
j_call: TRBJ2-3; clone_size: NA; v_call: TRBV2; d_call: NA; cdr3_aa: CASSDIASSTDTQYF; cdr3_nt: TGTGCCAGCAGTGATATAGCGTCTAGCACAGATACGCAGTATTTT
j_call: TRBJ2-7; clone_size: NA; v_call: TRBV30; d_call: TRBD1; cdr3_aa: CAWSFPGTGVYEQYF; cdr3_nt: TGTGCCTGGAGTTTCCCCGGGACAGGAGTCTACGAGCAGTACTTC
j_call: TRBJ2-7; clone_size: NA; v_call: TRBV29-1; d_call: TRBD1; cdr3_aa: CSVEEDRGPYEQYF; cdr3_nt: TGCAGCGTGGAAGAGGACAGGGGGCCTTACGAGCAGTACTTC
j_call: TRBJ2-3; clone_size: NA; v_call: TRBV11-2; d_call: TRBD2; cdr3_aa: CASSPWTSGRPTDTQYF; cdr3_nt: TGTGCCAGCAGCCCATGGACTAGCGGGAGGCCCACAGATACGCAGTATTTT
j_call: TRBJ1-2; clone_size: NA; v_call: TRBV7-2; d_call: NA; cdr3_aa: CASSPPLRYRDSYGYTF; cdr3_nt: TGTGCCAGCAGCCCTCCTTTGAGGTACAGAGACTCTTATGGCTACACCTTC
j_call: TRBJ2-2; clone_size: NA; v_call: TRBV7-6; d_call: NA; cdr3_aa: CASSSPLGGIVNTGELFF; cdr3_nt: TGTGCCAGCAGCTCGCCGTTAGGCGGAATTGTTAACACCGGGGAGCTGTTTTTT
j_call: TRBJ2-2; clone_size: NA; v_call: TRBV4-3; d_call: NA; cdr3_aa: CASSHSPGELFF; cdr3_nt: TGCGCCAGCAGCCATTCCCCCGGGGAGCTGTTTTTT
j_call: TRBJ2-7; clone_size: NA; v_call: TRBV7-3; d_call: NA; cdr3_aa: CASSLTGNGEQYF; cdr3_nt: TGTGCCAGCAGCCTCACAGGGAACGGCGAGCAGTACTTC
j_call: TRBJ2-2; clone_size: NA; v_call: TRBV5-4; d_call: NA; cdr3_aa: CASSLWGGELFF; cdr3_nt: TGTGCCAGCAGCTTGTGGGGCGGGGAGCTGTTTTTT
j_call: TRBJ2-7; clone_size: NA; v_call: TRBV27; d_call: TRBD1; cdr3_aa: CASSSTGTGFYEQYF; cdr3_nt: TGTGCCAGCAGTTCAACCGGGACAGGGTTCTACGAGCAGTACTTC
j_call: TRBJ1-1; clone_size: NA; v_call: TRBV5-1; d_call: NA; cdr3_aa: CASSLLLARGNTEAFF; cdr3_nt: TGCGCCAGCAGCTTGCTTTTGGCGCGGGGGAACACTGAAGCTTTCTTT
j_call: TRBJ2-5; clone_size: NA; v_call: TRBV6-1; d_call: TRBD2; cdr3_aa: CASNRAGEETQYF; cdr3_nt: TGTGCCAGCAATAGAGCGGGAGAAGAGACCCAGTACTTC
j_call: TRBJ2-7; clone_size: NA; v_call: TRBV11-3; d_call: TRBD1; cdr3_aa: CASSARQGTGYEQYF; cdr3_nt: TGTGCCAGCAGCGCGCGACAGGGTACGGGATACGAGCAGTACTTC
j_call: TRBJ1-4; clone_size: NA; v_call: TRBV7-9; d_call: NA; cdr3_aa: CASSGSTNEKLFF; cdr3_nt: TGTGCCAGCAGTGGATCAACTAATGAAAAACTGTTTTTT
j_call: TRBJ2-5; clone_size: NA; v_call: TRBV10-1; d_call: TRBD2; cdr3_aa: CASSAGLAGGQATQYF; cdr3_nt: TGCGCCAGCAGTGCAGGACTAGCGGGAGGGCAGGCGACCCAGTACTTC
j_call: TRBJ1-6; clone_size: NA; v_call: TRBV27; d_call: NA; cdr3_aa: CASSPTSGDHSPLHF; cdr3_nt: TGTGCCAGCAGCCCGACCTCCGGGGATCATTCACCCCTCCACTTT
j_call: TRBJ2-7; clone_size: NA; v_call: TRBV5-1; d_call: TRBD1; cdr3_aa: CASSWSGSGTGYEQYF; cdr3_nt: TGCGCCAGCAGCTGGAGCGGTTCCGGGACAGGGTACGAGCAGTACTTC
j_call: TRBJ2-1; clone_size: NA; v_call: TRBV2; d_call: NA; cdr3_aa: CASSEASGGSWNEQFF; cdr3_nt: TGTGCCAGCAGTGAAGCGTCCGGGGGAAGCTGGAATGAGCAGTTCTTC
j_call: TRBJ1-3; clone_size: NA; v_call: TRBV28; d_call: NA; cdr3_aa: CASSFPRQLGNTIYF; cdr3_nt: TGTGCCAGCAGTTTCCCTCGACAGTTAGGAAACACCATATATTTT
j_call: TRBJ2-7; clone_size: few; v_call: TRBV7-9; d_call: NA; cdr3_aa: CASSGGFTYEQYF; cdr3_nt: TGTGCCAGCAGCGGGGGCTTCACCTACGAGCAGTACTTC
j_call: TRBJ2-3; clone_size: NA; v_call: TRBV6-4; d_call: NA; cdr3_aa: CASSTKREGPDTQYF; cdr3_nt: TGTGCCAGCAGTACGAAGCGAGAGGGCCCTGATACGCAGTATTTT
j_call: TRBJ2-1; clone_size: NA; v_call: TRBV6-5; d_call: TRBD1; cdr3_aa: CASSPDRAIYNEQFF; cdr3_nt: TGTGCCAGCAGCCCGGACAGGGCCATTTACAATGAGCAGTTCTTC
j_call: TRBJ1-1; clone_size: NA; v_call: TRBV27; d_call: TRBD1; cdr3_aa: CASSRQGSEAFF; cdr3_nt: TGTGCCAGCAGCCGACAGGGCTCTGAAGCTTTCTTT